These 23 T cell receptor beta chains were all obtained from the same sample, sequenced in a study of OX40 agonist ivuxolimab in advanced cancers. Sequenced by immunoSEQ multiplex PCR; TCRdb stores in-frame clones only, minus some. The sample gives 17,000 or so clones, roughly 73% of which show up once; about 26% is in the top ten. The material sequenced was CD4+ or CD8+ T cells sorted from blood, taken in a trial of the OX40 agonist ivuxolimab. These receptors all come from an adult with an advanced solid tumor such as melanoma, head and neck, liver or kidney cancer.

This clone was seen a handful of times. The J gene is TRBJ2-1, the V gene TRBV10-1; D is perhaps TRBD1 (5 bases). The ends were cut back, 3 bases at V and 4 bases at J, with 7 bases in the middle. The CDR3 contains 13 residues. The germline CDR1 and CDR2 sequences are WNHNN and SYGVQD (reference sequence). CDR3: CASSDPGYNEQFF. The CDR3 DNA reads TGCGCCAGCAGTGATCCAGGGTACAATGAGCAGTTCTTC.

J is TRBJ2-3 and V is TRBV27, with D perhaps matching TRBD2 (5 bases). The CDR3 is 16 amino acids. Trimming cost V 4 bases and J 2 bases, with 16 bases left between them. The germline V gene encodes CDR1 MNHEY and CDR2 SMNVEV (reference sequence). Here the CDR3 DNA reads TGTGCCAGCAGTTCCTTTTCGGGGAGACTCACAGATACGCAGTATTTT. As protein: CASSSFSGRLTDTQYF.

The chain recombines TRBV6-5 with TRBJ2-3; D uncertain. V lost 4 bases, J lost 1 base, and 9 bases lay in between. The CDR3 is 14 amino acids. Germline CDR1 reads MNHEY; CDR2 reads SVGAGI. As DNA, the CDR3 is TGTGCCAGCAGTTCCCTTGTCCGCACAGATACGCAGTATTTT. This gives the protein CASSSLVRTDTQYF.

This clone has a handful of counts. The chain couples TRBV28 to TRBJ2-1; D is unresolved. The V end was cut by 2 bases, the J end by 2 bases, with 10 bases between. This CDR3 contains 15 residues. The germline gives CDR1 MDHEN, CDR2 SYDVKM. This chain's CDR3 is CASSLESLPYNEQFF. The CDR3, as DNA: TGTGCCAGCAGTTTAGAGAGTCTCCCCTACAATGAGCAGTTCTTC.

The chain has TRBV28 and TRBJ2-3; TRBD1 or TRBD2 may be the D gene (5 bases each). Germline V gene sequence: CDR1 MDHEN, CDR2 SYDVKM. The V end was cut by 6 bases, the J end by 1 base, with 20 bases between. The CDR3 is 17 amino acids. CDR3: CASRTGTRLSRTDTQYF. For the CDR3, the DNA is TGTGCCAGCAGGACCGGGACGAGGCTTTCTCGCACAGATACGCAGTATTTT.

As to this clone: The same CDR3 also results from other DNA sequences found in this sample. The V and J genes are TRBV7-2 and TRBJ2-7, with D uncertain. The CDR3 has 13 amino acids. The germline CDR1 and CDR2 sequences are SGHTA and FQGNSA. The V gene lost 5 bases and the J gene lost 3 bases, with 11 bases spanning the gap. This CDR3 is CASSPTSYYEQYF. For the CDR3, the DNA is TGTGCCAGCAGCCCGACAAGCTACTACGAGCAGTACTTC.

The chain links TRBV6-5 to TRBJ1-2; D remains ambiguous. This CDR3 contains 14 residues. V was trimmed by 2 bases and J by 4 bases, leaving 11 bases between them. Germline V CDR1 and CDR2: MNHEY, SVGAGI. The CDR3 sequence is CASSYGVLTYGYTF. In DNA, the CDR3 is TGTGCCAGCAGTTACGGGGTGTTGACCTATGGCTACACCTTC.

The chain carries TRBV19 and TRBJ2-4, with 16 bases matching TRBD2. The CDR3 loop spans 20 amino acids. The V and J ends lost 1 base and 2 bases, in that order; junction bases with no gene match: 8. Germline lookup yields CDR1 LNHDA and CDR2 SQIVND (reference sequence). Here the CDR3 DNA reads TGTGCCAGTAGTATAGCCCCGGGACTAGCGGGAGGGTGGACCAAAAACATTCAGTACTTC. Translation: CASSIAPGLAGGWTKNIQYF.

The CDR3 protein is CASKIQQGAKETQYF. CDR3 sequence (DNA): TGTGCCAGCAAAATCCAACAGGGGGCAAAAGAGACCCAGTACTTC. The chain couples TRBV6-5 to TRBJ2-5, with 9 positions matching TRBD1. The CDR3 is made up of 15 amino acids. The V gene end was trimmed by 7 bases and the J gene end by 3 bases; junction bases not matched to a gene: 9. CDR1 and CDR2 (germline): MNHEY, SVGAGI.

CDR3 loop: CASSFGPRSAKGYTF. The CDR3 DNA sequence: TGTGCCAGCAGTTTCGGCCCGCGGTCCGCTAAGGGCTACACCTTC. The rearrangement joins TRBV27 to TRBJ1-2; D unclear. Germline CDR1 and CDR2: MNHEY and SMNVEV (reference sequence). The CDR3 has 15 residues. Between the trimmed V and J ends, which lost 3 bases and 8 bases, there was a span of 19 bases.

The chain links TRBV6-6 to TRBJ2-1; no definite D call. The V end lost 0 bases, the J end lost 1 base, and 7 bases lay between the germline ends. There are 15 residues in the CDR3. Germline-derived CDR1 and CDR2 are MNHNY and SVGAGI (reference sequence). The CDR3 nucleotides read TGTGCCAGCAGTTACTCGATCGGGTCCTACAATGAGCAGTTCTTC. Encoded protein: CASSYSIGSYNEQFF.

The chain carries TRBV15 and TRBJ1-3; D gene unclear. Trimming pared 0 bases from V and 0 bases from J, leaving 9 bases between. This CDR3 is built from 16 residues. The germline CDR1 and CDR2 sequences are LNHNV and YYDKDF (reference sequence). CDR3 nucleotide sequence: TGTGCCACCAGCAGAGAGGGCACCTTCTCTGGAAACACCATATATTTT. It yields the protein CATSREGTFSGNTIYF.

V is TRBV5-6 and J is TRBJ2-2, with a possible D match to TRBD2 (6 bases). The V gene lost 4 bases and the J gene lost 5 bases, with 12 bases spanning the gap. Germline values: CDR1 SGHDT, CDR2 YYEEEE. CDR3 length: 14 amino acids. In nucleotides, the CDR3 is TGTGCCAGCAGCCTTCTGGCGGGGACCGGGGAGCTGTTTTTT. Protein: CASSLLAGTGELFF.

This clone was recorded only once. The rearrangement uses TRBV23-1 and TRBJ2-5, with a tentative D call TRBD1 (6 bases). TRBV23-1 is an open reading frame, and its role is uncertain. The V and J ends lost 4 bases and 0 bases respectively, with 9 bases between them. This CDR3 is built from 14 residues. The DNA of the CDR3 is TGCGCCAGCAGTCTAGGGACAAACCAAGAGACCCAGTACTTC. It encodes CASSLGTNQETQYF.

This chain uses TRBV29-1 with TRBJ1-1, with D possibly matching TRBD1 (6 bases). The germline gives CDR1 SQVTM, CDR2 ANQGSEA. This CDR3 contains 12 residues. V lost 0 bases and J lost 11, with 13 bases in between. CDR3 amino acids: CSVEDPTGYAFF. As DNA, the CDR3 is TGCAGCGTTGAAGATCCAACAGGGTACGCTTTCTTT.

With regard to this clone: This could be a read error, since a much larger clone is one nucleotide away. Other DNA sequences of this sample code for an identical CDR3. The chain carries TRBV6-6 and TRBJ2-1; D unclear. Germline V CDR1 and CDR2: MNHNY, SVGAGI (reference sequence). Trimming left V 6 bases short and J 5 bases short, with 8 bases between. This CDR3 has 12 residues. CDR3 DNA: TGTGCCAGCAGCTTCCGAAACAATGAGCAGTTCTTC. Its protein product is CASSFRNNEQFF.

This sequence joins TRBV18 and TRBJ2-7, with D unresolved. CDR1 and CDR2 (germline): KGHSH, LQKENI. This CDR3 region has 14 residues. V was shortened by 2 bases and J by 3 bases, with 11 bases between the two germline ends. CDR3 nucleotide sequence: TGTGCCAGCTCACCAGTCGTGGATAACTACGAGCAGTACTTC. Protein product: CASSPVVDNYEQYF.

The chain has TRBV11-3 and TRBJ1-1; TRBD1 might be the D (5 bases). CDR1 SGHNT and CDR2 YENEEA come from the germline V gene. V was pared by 5 bases and J by 1 base, with 8 bases between. CDR3 length equals 13 residues. Here the CDR3 reads CASSPGRNTEAFF. Here the CDR3 DNA reads TGTGCCAGCAGCCCGGGACGGAACACTGAAGCTTTCTTT.

This clone was found once. The rearrangement links TRBV15 to TRBJ2-1, with TRBD2 matching over 13 bases. Trimming cost V 1 base and J 9 bases; bases outside gene matches: 6. Per the germline V gene, CDR1 is LNHNV and CDR2 is YYDKDF (reference sequence). The CDR3 extends over 16 amino acids. The CDR3 nucleotides are TGTGCCACCAGCAGAGGGGGTACTAGCGGGAGGGGTGAGCAGTTCTTC. Residues: CATSRGGTSGRGEQFF.

The genes are TRBV7-2 and TRBJ2-7, with 7 positions matching TRBD2. Per the germline V gene, CDR1 is SGHTA and CDR2 is FQGNSA. Losses at the gene ends were 1 base for V and 2 bases for J; bases not matched to a gene: 5. The CDR3 runs to 15 residues. CDR3 sequence (DNA): TGTGCCAGCAGCTTAGAGCCTAGCGGAACCTACGAGCAGTACTTC. This encodes CASSLEPSGTYEQYF.

The CDR3 coding sequence is TGTGCCAGCCGTACCGGGACAGTCTACGAGCAGTACTTC. Residues: CASRTGTVYEQYF. The chain combines TRBV28 with TRBJ2-7; 7 nucleotides align to TRBD1. The V gene's germline CDR1 is MDHEN and CDR2 SYDVKM. The CDR3 is 13 amino acids. V trimming: 8 bases; J trimming: 3 bases; junction bases outside the gene matches: 7.

The rearrangement joins TRBV27 to TRBJ1-4; no definite D call. The CDR3 loop spans 12 amino acids. V was clipped by 4 bases and J by 8 bases, with 8 bases between them. Germline V gene data show CDR1 as MNHEY and CDR2 as SMNVEV (reference sequence). CDR3 residues: CASSSLEEKLFF. Written as DNA, the CDR3 is TGTGCCAGCAGTTCCCTCGAGGAAAAACTGTTTTTT.

The chain links TRBV7-6 to TRBJ2-7; a weak D match, TRBD1 (6 bases). Germline V gives CDR1 SGHVS, CDR2 FNYEAQ. This CDR3 spans 13 amino acids. V was trimmed by 8 bases and J by 0 bases, leaving 11 bases between them. CDR3 in DNA: TGTGCCAGCGGTGGGGGCTCCTCCTACGAGCAGTACTTC. Its translation: CASGGGSSYEQYF.